The source of this TCR beta chain is a study of T cell changes during pregnancy in multiple sclerosis. This clone was seen a single time. Germline CDR1 and CDR2: SGHRS and YFSETQ. V was trimmed by 5 bases and J by 5 bases, leaving 11 bases between them. CDR3 length: 12 amino acids. The repertoire was sequenced with immunoSEQ multiplex PCR; TCRdb's copy has only in-frame clones and lacks some. The sample lists tens of thousands of clones; around 97% were seen once. Sample: CD8+ T cells from peripheral blood mononuclear cells, taken after pregnancy. This sequence joins TRBV5-1 and TRBJ2-7, with a tentative D call TRBD1 (6 bases). This TCR was sampled from a female donor with multiple sclerosis, enrolled in a pregnancy study. CDR3 sequence reads: CASRQGINEQYF. CDR3 sequence (DNA): TGCGCCAGCAGGCAGGGGATTAACGAGCAGTACTTC.